These 17 T cell receptor beta chains came from one sample sequenced in a study of control samples from healthy donors and cancer patients. Libraries were prepared by immunoSEQ multiplex PCR; TCRdb keeps only in-frame clonotypes and omits some of them. Of 150,000 to 200,000 clones detected, around 88% appear once; the ten largest clones hold approximately 4.9%. The sequencing sample was made of blood. These receptors were obtained from a woman under 40 in good health.

This chain connects TRBV7-9 to TRBJ2-2; tentatively, D is TRBD2 (6 bases). V was clipped by 3 bases and J by 6 bases, with 8 bases between them. There are 13 residues in the CDR3. Looked up from germline, CDR1 is SEHNR and CDR2 is FQNEAQ (reference sequence). DNA for the CDR3: TGTGCCAGCAGCTTCAGGGACTCCGGGGAGCTGTTTTTT. The encoded protein is CASSFRDSGELFF.

The V call is TRBV5-4, the J call TRBJ2-7; D gene ambiguous. Trimming shortened V by 4 bases and J by 9 bases, and 20 bases separated the two germline ends. Looked up from germline, CDR1 is SGHNT and CDR2 is YYREEE (reference sequence). The CDR3 runs 14 residues. The CDR3 spells CASSLDTGAIVQYF. In DNA, the CDR3 is TGTGCCAGCAGCCTAGACACGGGCGCTATTGTGCAGTACTTC.

This chain joins TRBV19 and TRBJ2-4; maybe TRBD1 (6 bases). The V gene lost 3 bases and the J gene lost 3 bases, with 12 bases spanning the gap. The CDR3 covers 15 residues. Per germline, CDR1 LNHDA and CDR2 SQIVND (reference sequence). In DNA, the CDR3 is TGTGCCAGTAGTATGTGGGGGCGAGGCAAAAACATTCAGTACTTC. Translation gives CASSMWGRGKNIQYF. The variable domain in full, completed from reference TRBV19 and TRBJ2-4, reads DGGITQSPKYLFRKEGQNVTLSCEQNLNHDAMYWYRQDPGQGLRLIYYSQIVNDFQKGDIAEGYSVSREKKESFPLTVTSAQKNPTAFYLCASSMWGRGKNIQYFGAGTRLSVL.

This chain connects TRBV6-2 or TRBV6-3 to TRBJ1-1, with D maybe TRBD1 (6 bases). From germline, CDR1 is MNHEY and CDR2 SVGEGT. Trimming stripped 4 bases from V and 2 bases from J, with 20 bases between. The length of the CDR3 is 17 residues. The CDR3 sequence is CASSSTYRAGPNTEAFF. CDR3 DNA: TGTGCCAGCAGTTCGACTTACAGGGCTGGCCCCAACACTGAAGCTTTCTTT.

This rearrangement joins TRBV27 to TRBJ2-2, with 7 bases identical to TRBD1. V was clipped by 5 bases and J by 4 bases; unmatched bases: 7. Germline loops: CDR1 MNHEY, CDR2 SMNVEV (reference sequence). There are 15 residues in the CDR3. The CDR3 coding sequence is TGTGCCAGCAGTACCTACAGGGGCGGCACCGGGGAGCTGTTTTTT. Encoded protein: CASSTYRGGTGELFF.

The DNA of the CDR3 is TGTGCCAGCAGCTTCGGGCAGAATGAAAAACTGTTTTTT. Its translation is CASSFGQNEKLFF. The chain joins TRBV7-2 to TRBJ1-4; D remains ambiguous. Germline V lookup: CDR1 SGHTA, CDR2 FQGNSA. This CDR3 region has 13 residues. V gave up 3 bases and J gave up 5 bases, with 7 bases separating them.

The CDR3 spells CASSQDGQALLAKNIQYF. CDR3 coding DNA: TGCGCCAGCAGCCAAGACGGACAGGCATTACTAGCCAAAAACATTCAGTACTTC. The rearrangement links TRBV4-1 to TRBJ2-4, with TRBD1 matching 7 bases. Trimming removed 0 bases from V and 0 bases from J; junction bases left unmatched: 8. The CDR3 runs to 18 residues. In germline, CDR1 is MGHRA, CDR2 YSYEKL.

This chain connects TRBV30 to TRBJ2-3; no firm D call. The CDR3 totals 12 residues. Trimming took 5 bases from V and 2 from J, leaving 8 bases between them. Germline assignment: CDR1 GTSNPN and CDR2 SVGIG (reference sequence). The CDR3 here is CAWAQSTDTQYF. CDR3 sequence (DNA): TGTGCCTGGGCACAGTCCACAGATACGCAGTATTTT. The full variable domain, in which reference TRBV30 and TRBJ2-3 provide the parts outside the CDR3, is SQTIHQWPATLVQPVGSPLSLECTVEGTSNPNLYWYRQAAGRGLQLLFYSVGIGQISSEVPQNLSASRPQDRQFILSSKKLLLSDSGFYLCAWAQSTDTQYFGPGTRLTVL.

The chain recombines TRBV29-1 with TRBJ1-1; perhaps TRBD1 as D (6 bases). V was trimmed by 7 bases and J by 1 base, leaving 19 bases between them. The CDR3 covers 15 residues. The germline V gene has CDR1 SQVTM and CDR2 ANQGSEA. CDR3 sequence: CSARINRAPNTEAFF. In DNA, the CDR3 is TGCAGCGCTAGAATCAACAGGGCGCCGAACACTGAAGCTTTCTTT.

V and J are TRBV6-4 and TRBJ1-1, with D uncertain. Germline V gene data show CDR1 as MRHNA and CDR2 as SNTAGT. The CDR3 is made up of 13 amino acids. The V end was cut by 6 bases, the J end by 5 bases, with 13 bases between. The CDR3 region has the DNA TGTGCCAGCAGGCTTTCCCTAGGGACTGAAGCTTTCTTT. This gives the protein CASRLSLGTEAFF.

This clone came up a few times. The chain couples TRBV2 to TRBJ2-5, with D hard to call. The CDR3 consists of 13 residues. Trimming took 9 bases from V and 2 from J, leaving 13 bases between them. Germline V CDR1 and CDR2: SNHLY, FYNNEI. Here the CDR3 DNA reads TGTGCCAGTAGATCGGACGGACAAGAGACCCAGTACTTC. Amino acid sequence: CASRSDGQETQYF.

This chain joins TRBV28 and TRBJ1-1; 8 bases agree with TRBD1. The CDR3 extends over 15 amino acids. Germline V gives CDR1 MDHEN, CDR2 SYDVKM. V trimming: 6 bases; J trimming: 1 base; junction bases outside the gene matches: 7. Here the CDR3 reads CASSRTGTGNTEAFF. DNA for the CDR3: TGTGCCAGCAGCCGCACCGGGACAGGGAACACTGAAGCTTTCTTT.

The gene calls are TRBV19 and TRBJ2-1; maybe TRBD2 (7 bases). Trimming took off 3 bases at V and 0 bases at J, with 15 bases between the two ends. Per the germline V gene, CDR1 is LNHDA and CDR2 is SQIVND (reference sequence). The CDR3 is made up of 17 amino acids. The CDR3 loop is CASSIGRGGSSYNEQFF. For the CDR3, the DNA is TGTGCCAGTAGTATCGGTAGGGGGGGTAGCTCCTACAATGAGCAGTTCTTC.

The V and J genes are TRBV5-1 and TRBJ1-1; maybe TRBD1 (5 bases). Looked up from germline, CDR1 is SGHRS and CDR2 is YFSETQ. V dropped 6 bases and J dropped 5 bases, with 20 bases sitting between them. CDR3 length: 15 residues. CDR3 sequence: CASTQSQGRGTEAFF. CDR3 in DNA: TGCGCCAGCACCCAAAGTCAGGGTCGAGGGACTGAAGCTTTCTTT.

This clone has just one count. This sequence joins TRBV12-3 or TRBV12-4 and TRBJ1-4; D unclear. This CDR3 is built from 13 residues. V lost 3 bases and J 8 bases, leaving 10 bases between the germline ends. In DNA, the CDR3 is TGTGCCAGCAGTTTGTCCGGAGAGGAAAAACTGTTTTTT. Protein sequence: CASSLSGEEKLFF.

The chain has TRBV7-8 and TRBJ2-1; 9 positions match TRBD1. The CDR3 is 16 amino acids. The V gene end was trimmed by 3 bases and the J gene end by 7 bases; junction bases not matched to a gene: 10. Per germline, CDR1 SGHVS and CDR2 FQNEAQ. The CDR3 DNA is TGTGCCAGCAGCTTGGGACAGGGTGTTATCGGGAATGAGCAGTTCTTC. It yields the protein CASSLGQGVIGNEQFF. Full variable domain (missing parts from reference TRBV7-8 and TRBJ2-1): GAGVSQSPRYKVAKRGQDVALRCDPISGHVSLFWYQQALGQGPEFLTYFQNEAQLDKSGLPSDRFFAERPEGSVSTLKIQRTQQEDSAVYLCASSLGQGVIGNEQFFGPGTRLTVL.

The chain employs TRBV4-2 and TRBJ1-1; D is perhaps TRBD1 (5 bases). The V end was cut by 5 bases, the J end by 1 base, with 14 bases between. The CDR3 is made up of 15 amino acids. Germline V lookup: CDR1 LGHNA, CDR2 YNFKEQ. The CDR3 DNA is TGTGCCAGCAGCTACGGGGTAGGGGAGAACACTGAAGCTTTCTTT. Translated: CASSYGVGENTEAFF.